The following is a T cell receptor beta chain sequence with its context. What it recognizes is unknown. MiXCR was run by TCRdb on the multiplex PCR reads, yielding one entry per CDR3 protein. This table has 170,000 or so distinct CDR3 sequences, 30% to 35% appearing once. Axillary draining lymph nodes of breast cancer patients supplied the node samples. This entry comes from a study of breast tumors, draining lymph nodes, adjacent tissues. Study-wide findings and caveats: Tumor T cell lymph node origin was a supported hypothesis, not proven.

With 6 bases removed from V and 0 bases from J, the gap between germline ends came to 15 bases. The V gene's germline CDR1 is SNHLY and CDR2 FYNNEI. CDR3 size: 16 residues. The sequence derives from a female donor with breast cancer. Some clones in this sample may be carry-over from other donors' samples. Sequences were obtained from axillary lymph node tissue. The rearrangement links TRBV2 to TRBJ2-1; possible D gene TRBD2, 6 bases. The CDR3 region is CASRPRLESSYNEQFF. The CDR3, as DNA: TGTGCCAGCAGGCCGAGACTAGAAAGCTCCTACAATGAGCAGTTCTTC.